One T cell receptor beta chain is described in this entry. The sample belongs to a study of cytomegalovirus exposure and HLA in healthy donors. Researchers ran the PCR with 60 Vbeta and 13 Jbeta primers. Produced via immunoSEQ multiplex PCR; TCRdb's table is partial and in-frame only. The sample shows approximately 150,000 clones, around 78% of them seen only once. Trimming took 9 bases from V and 4 from J; bases not matched to a gene: 7. Germline CDR1 is SNHLY and CDR2 is FYNNEI. This CDR3 region has 13 residues. The material sequenced was PBMCs. This sequence originates from a woman under 30 in good health and CMV-seropositive. This chain connects TRBV2 to TRBJ2-7, with 9 bases identical to TRBD2. CDR3 amino acids: CARTGTSTYEQYF. CDR3 nucleotide sequence: TGTGCCAGGACCGGGACTAGCACGTACGAGCAGTACTTC. The full variable domain, in which reference TRBV2 and TRBJ2-7 provide the parts outside the CDR3, is EPEVTQTPSHQVTQMGQEVILRCVPISNHLYFYWYRQILGQKVEFLVSFYNNEISEKSEIFDDQFSVERPDGSNFTLKIRSTKLEDSAMYFCARTGTSTYEQYFGPGTRLTVT.